A selection of T cell receptor beta chains follows, all from one sample in a study of shared clonotypes between healthy human individuals. Sequenced by immunoSEQ multiplex PCR; TCRdb stores in-frame clones only, minus some. The data contain approximately 1.4 million clones, around 98% of them singletons. The material sequenced was naive CD4+ T cells sorted from blood. These receptors were collected from a man aged 25 to 45 in good health. The CDR3 runs from the conserved cysteine through the conserved F or W. A D gene is named only where the DNA matches it firmly. Where a row states a size, it is once, few, many or the class of an expanded clone; other rows omit it.

NA,TRBV29-1,TRBD1,TRBJ2-1,TGCAGCGTTTTACAGGGGCGGGAGTTCTTC,CSVLQGREFF
NA,TRBV5-4,NA,TRBJ2-5,TGTGCCAGCAGCCGGGACTCGCGGGAGACCCAGTACTTC,CASSRDSRETQYF
NA,TRBV28,TRBD1,TRBJ2-3,TGTGCCAACCGGGACCGGGACAGAATGTATGCCGCTACAGATACGCAGTATTTT,CANRDRDRMYAATDTQYF
NA,TRBV11-2,NA,TRBJ2-3,TGTGCCAGCAGCTCACCGGCCACAGATACGCAGTATTTT,CASSSPATDTQYF
NA,TRBV18,NA,TRBJ2-5,TGTGCCAGCTCACCTGTCGGGACCCAAGAGACCCAGTACTTC,CASSPVGTQETQYF
NA,TRBV28,NA,TRBJ1-2,TGTGCCAGTCGGGGGTCAGGAAATAACTATGGCTACACCTTC,CASRGSGNNYGYTF
NA,TRBV28,NA,TRBJ2-2,TGTGCCAGCAACTGCCGAACTACGTGGGTTTTTGGGACCGGGGAGCTGTTTTTT,CASNCRTTWVFGTGELFF
NA,TRBV19,TRBD2,TRBJ2-3,TGTGCCAGTCGCACTAGCGTGGCAGATACGCAGTATTTT,CASRTSVADTQYF
NA,TRBV5-1,NA,TRBJ2-5,TGCGCCAGCAGCGCCGACTTAGCGGGACAGGAGACCCAGTACTTC,CASSADLAGQETQYF
NA,TRBV19,TRBD1,TRBJ2-7,TGTGCCAGTAGTCGAATCGGGACAGAGTCCTACGAGCAGTACTTC,CASSRIGTESYEQYF
NA,TRBV6-1,NA,TRBJ1-1,TGTGCCAGCGGGGCGGAGGCGAACACTGAAGCTTTCTTT,CASGAEANTEAFF
NA,TRBV29-1,TRBD1,TRBJ2-1,TGCAGCGTCGGGACAGCCAACAATGAGCAGTTCTTC,CSVGTANNEQFF
NA,TRBV7-7,NA,TRBJ2-5,TGTGCTAGCAGCCCTAGGTTGGGAGAGACCCAGTACTTC,CASSPRLGETQYF
NA,TRBV5-1,TRBD2,TRBJ2-1,TGCGCCAGCAGCGATACGAGCGGGAGTAGGAATGAGCAGTTCTTC,CASSDTSGSRNEQFF
NA,TRBV2,NA,TRBJ1-4,TGTGCCAGCAGGGACCAGGGCGGCGGAAAACTGTTTTTT,CASRDQGGGKLFF
NA,TRBV5-1,NA,TRBJ2-7,TGCGCCAGCAGCTTGGCCGGAGTCCGAAGCTCCTACGAGCAGTACTTC,CASSLAGVRSSYEQYF
NA,TRBV13,NA,TRBJ1-1,TGTGCCAGCAGCCTTAAGGGGAGACAAGCTTTCTTT,CASSLKGRQAFF
NA,TRBV5-4,TRBD2,TRBJ2-2,TGTGCCAGCAGCGGCGGGACTAGCGGTCCCGGGGAGCTGTTTTTT,CASSGGTSGPGELFF
once,TRBV27,TRBD1,TRBJ2-7,TGTGCCAGCAGTAGGACAGGGGGCATTTACGAGCAGTACTTC,CASSRTGGIYEQYF
NA,TRBV6-6,TRBD2,TRBJ2-1,TGTGCCAGCAAGTCCCTAGCGGGGTCTGAGCAGTTCTTC,CASKSLAGSEQFF